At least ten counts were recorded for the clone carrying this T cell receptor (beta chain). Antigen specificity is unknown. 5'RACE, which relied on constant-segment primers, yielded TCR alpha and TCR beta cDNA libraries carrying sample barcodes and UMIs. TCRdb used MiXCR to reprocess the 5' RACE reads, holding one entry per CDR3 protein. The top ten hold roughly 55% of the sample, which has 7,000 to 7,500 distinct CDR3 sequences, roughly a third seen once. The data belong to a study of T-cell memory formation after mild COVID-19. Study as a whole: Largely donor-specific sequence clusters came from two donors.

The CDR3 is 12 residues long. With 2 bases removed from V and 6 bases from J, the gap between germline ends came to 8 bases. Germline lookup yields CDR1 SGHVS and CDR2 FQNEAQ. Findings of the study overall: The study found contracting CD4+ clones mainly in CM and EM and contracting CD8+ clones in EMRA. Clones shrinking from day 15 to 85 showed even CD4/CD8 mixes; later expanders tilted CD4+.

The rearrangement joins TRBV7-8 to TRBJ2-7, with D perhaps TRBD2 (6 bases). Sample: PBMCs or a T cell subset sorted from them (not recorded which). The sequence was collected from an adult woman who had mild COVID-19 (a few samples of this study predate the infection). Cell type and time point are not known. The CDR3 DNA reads TGTGCCAGCAGCTTAACCGGGGGCGAGCAGTACTTC. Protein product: CASSLTGGEQYF.